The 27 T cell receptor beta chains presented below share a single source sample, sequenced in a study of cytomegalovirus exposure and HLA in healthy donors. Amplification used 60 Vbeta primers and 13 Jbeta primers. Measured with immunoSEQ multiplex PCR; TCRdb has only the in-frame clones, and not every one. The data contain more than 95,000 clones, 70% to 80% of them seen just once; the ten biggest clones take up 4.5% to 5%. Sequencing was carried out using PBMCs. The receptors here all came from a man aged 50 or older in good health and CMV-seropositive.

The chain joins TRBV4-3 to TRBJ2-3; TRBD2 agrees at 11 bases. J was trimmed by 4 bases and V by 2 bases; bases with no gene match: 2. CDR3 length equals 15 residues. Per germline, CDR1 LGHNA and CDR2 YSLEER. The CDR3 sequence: CASSQTLAGADTQYF. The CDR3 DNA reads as TGCGCCAGCAGCCAAACACTAGCGGGAGCAGATACGCAGTATTTT.

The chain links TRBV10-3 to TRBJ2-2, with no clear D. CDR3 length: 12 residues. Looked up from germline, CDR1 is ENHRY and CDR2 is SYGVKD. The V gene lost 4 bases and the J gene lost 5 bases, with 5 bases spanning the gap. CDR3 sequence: CAISANTGELFF. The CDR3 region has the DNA TGTGCCATCAGTGCAAATACCGGGGAGCTGTTTTTT.

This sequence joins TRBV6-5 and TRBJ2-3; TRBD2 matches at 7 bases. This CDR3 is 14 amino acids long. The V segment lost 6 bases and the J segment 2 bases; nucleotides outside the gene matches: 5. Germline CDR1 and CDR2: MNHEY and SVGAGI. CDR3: CASSRGGNTDTQYF. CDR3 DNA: TGTGCCAGCAGCCGCGGGGGAAACACAGATACGCAGTATTTT.

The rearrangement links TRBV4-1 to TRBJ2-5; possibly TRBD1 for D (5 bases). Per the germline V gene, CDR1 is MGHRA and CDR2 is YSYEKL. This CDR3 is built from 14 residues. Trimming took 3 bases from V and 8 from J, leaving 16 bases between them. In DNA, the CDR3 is TGCGCCAGCAGCCAGGGCCCAGCAGGGTATACCCAGTACTTC. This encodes CASSQGPAGYTQYF.

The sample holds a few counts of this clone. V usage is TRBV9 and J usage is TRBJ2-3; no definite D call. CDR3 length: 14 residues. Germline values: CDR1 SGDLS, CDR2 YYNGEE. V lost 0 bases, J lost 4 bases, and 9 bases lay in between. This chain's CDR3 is CASSVEPLADTQYF. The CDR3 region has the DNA TGTGCCAGCAGCGTAGAACCCCTAGCAGATACGCAGTATTTT. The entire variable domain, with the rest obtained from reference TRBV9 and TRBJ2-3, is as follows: DSGVTQTPKHLITATGQRVTLRCSPRSGDLSVYWYQQSLDQGLQFLIQYYNGEERAKGNILERFSAQQFPDLHSELNLSSLELGDSALYFCASSVEPLADTQYFGPGTRLTVL.

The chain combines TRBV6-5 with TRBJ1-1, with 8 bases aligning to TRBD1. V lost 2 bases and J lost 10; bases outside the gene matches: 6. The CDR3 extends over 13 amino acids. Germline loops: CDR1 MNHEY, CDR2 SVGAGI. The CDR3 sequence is CASSYLQGAGAFF. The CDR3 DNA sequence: TGTGCCAGCAGTTACCTCCAGGGGGCAGGAGCTTTCTTT.

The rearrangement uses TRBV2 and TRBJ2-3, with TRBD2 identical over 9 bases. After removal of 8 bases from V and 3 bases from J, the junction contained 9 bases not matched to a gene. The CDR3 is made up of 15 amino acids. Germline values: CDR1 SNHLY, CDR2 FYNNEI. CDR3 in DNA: TGTGCCAGCCGGGCTAGCGGGATGGGGACAGATACGCAGTATTTT. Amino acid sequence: CASRASGMGTDTQYF.

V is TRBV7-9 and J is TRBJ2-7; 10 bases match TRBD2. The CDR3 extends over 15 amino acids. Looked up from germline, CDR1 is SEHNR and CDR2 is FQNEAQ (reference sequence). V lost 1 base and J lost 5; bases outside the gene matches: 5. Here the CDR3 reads CASSLGLAGVNEQYF. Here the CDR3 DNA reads TGTGCCAGCAGCTTAGGGCTAGCGGGAGTCAACGAGCAGTACTTC.

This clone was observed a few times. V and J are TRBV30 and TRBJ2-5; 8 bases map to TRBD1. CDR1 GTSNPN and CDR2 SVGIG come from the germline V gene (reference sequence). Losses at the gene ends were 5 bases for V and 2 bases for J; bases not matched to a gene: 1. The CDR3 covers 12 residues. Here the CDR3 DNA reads TGTGCCTGGTACAGGGGGCAAGAGACCCAGTACTTC. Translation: CAWYRGQETQYF.

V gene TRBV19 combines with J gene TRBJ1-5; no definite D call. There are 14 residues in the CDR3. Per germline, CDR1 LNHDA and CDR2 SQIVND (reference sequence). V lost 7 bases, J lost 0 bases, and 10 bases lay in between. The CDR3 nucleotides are TGTGCCAGTACCGGCGGATATAGCAATCAGCCCCAGCATTTT. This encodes CASTGGYSNQPQHF.

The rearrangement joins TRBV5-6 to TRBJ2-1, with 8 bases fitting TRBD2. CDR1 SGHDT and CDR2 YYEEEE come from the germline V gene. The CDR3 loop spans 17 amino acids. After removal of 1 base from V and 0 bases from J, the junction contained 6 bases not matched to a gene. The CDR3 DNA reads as TGTGCCAGCAGCTTGCTAGCGGGCCCAAGCTCCTACAATGAGCAGTTCTTC. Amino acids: CASSLLAGPSSYNEQFF.

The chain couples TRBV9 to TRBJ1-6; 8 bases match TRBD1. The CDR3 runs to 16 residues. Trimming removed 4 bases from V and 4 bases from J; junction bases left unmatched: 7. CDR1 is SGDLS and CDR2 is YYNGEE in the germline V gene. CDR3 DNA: TGTGCCAGCAGCTCCCGGACAGGGAGGTATAATTCACCCCTCCACTTT. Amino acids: CASSSRTGRYNSPLHF.

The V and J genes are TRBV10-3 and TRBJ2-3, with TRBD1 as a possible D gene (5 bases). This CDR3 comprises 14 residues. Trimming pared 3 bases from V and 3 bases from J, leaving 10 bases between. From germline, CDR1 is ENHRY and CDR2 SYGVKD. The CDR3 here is CAISEPRATDTQYF. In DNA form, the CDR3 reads TGTGCCATCAGTGAACCCAGGGCGACAGATACGCAGTATTTT.

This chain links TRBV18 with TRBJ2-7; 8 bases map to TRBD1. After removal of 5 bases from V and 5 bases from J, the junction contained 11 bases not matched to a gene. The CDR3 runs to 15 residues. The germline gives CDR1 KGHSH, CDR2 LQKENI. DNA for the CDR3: TGTGCCAGCTCATCCACAGGGGGTGGAAGGAACGAGCAGTACTTC. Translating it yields CASSSTGGGRNEQYF.

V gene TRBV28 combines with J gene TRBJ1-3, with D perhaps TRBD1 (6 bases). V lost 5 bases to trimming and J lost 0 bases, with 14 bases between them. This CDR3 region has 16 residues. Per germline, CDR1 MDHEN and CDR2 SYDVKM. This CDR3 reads CASSNRQVLSGNTIYF. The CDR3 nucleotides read TGTGCCAGCAGTAACCGACAGGTCCTCTCTGGAAACACCATATATTTT. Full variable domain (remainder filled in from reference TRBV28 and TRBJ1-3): DVKVTQSSRYLVKRTGEKVFLECVQDMDHENMFWYRQDPGLGLRLIYFSYDVKMKEKGDIPEGYSVSREKKERFSLILESASTNQTSMYLCASSNRQVLSGNTIYFGEGSWLTVV.

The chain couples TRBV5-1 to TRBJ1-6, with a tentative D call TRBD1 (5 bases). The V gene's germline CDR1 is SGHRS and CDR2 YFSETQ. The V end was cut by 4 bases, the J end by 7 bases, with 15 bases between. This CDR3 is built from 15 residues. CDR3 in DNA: TGCGCCAGCAGCCGGGACGCCCGGGGGAATTCACCCCTCCACTTT. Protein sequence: CASSRDARGNSPLHF. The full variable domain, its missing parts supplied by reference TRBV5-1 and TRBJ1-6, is KAGVTQTPRYLIKTRGQQVTLSCSPISGHRSVSWYQQTPGQGLQFLFEYFSETQRNKGNFPGRFSGRQFSNSRSEMNVSTLELGDSALYLCASSRDARGNSPLHFGNGTRLTVT.

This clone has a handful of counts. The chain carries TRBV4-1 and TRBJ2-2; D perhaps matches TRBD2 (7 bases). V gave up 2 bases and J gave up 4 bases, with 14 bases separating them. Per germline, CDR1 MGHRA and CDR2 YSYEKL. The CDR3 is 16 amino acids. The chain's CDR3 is CASSQSLRGATGELFF. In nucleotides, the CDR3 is TGCGCCAGCAGCCAATCCTTACGGGGGGCCACCGGGGAGCTGTTTTTT.

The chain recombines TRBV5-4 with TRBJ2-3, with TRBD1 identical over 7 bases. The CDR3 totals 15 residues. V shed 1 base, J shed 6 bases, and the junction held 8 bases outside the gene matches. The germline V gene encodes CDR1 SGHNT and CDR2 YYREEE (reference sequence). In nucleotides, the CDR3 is TGTGCCAGCAGCTTGTTGCAGGGGGTCGTGGATACGCAGTATTTT. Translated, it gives CASSLLQGVVDTQYF.

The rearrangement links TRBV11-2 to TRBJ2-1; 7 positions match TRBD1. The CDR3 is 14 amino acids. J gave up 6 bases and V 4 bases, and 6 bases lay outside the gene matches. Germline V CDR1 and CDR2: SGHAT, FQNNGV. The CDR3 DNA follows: TGTGCCAGCAGCTCCGGGACAGACCCCAATGAGCAGTTCTTC. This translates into CASSSGTDPNEQFF.

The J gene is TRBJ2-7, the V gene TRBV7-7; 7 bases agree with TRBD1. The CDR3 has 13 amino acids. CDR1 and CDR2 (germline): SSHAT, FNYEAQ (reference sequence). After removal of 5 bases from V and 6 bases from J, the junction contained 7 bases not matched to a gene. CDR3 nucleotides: TGTGCCAGCAGCCCGGGACAGTTCGGCGAGCAGTACTTC. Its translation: CASSPGQFGEQYF.

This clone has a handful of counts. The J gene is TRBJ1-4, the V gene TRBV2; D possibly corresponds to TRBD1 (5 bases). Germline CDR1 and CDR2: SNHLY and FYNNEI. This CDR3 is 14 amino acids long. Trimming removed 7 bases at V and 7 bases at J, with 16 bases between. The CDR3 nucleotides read TGTGCCAGCATGCCCGGGCAGGGAGGTGAAAAACTGTTTTTT. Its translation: CASMPGQGGEKLFF.

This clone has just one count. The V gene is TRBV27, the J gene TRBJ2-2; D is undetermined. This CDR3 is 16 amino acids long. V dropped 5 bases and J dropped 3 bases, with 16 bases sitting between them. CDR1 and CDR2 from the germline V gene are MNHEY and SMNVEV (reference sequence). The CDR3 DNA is TGTGCCAGCAGTCTCCTACGCCCACGGGACACCGGGGAGCTGTTTTTT. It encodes CASSLLRPRDTGELFF.

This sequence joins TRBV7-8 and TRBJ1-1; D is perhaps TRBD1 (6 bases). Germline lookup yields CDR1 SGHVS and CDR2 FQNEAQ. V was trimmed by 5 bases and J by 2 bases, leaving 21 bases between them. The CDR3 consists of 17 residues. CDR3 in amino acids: CASSPHVAGAINTEAFF. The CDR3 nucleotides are TGTGCCAGCAGCCCCCACGTGGCAGGGGCGATAAACACTGAAGCTTTCTTT.

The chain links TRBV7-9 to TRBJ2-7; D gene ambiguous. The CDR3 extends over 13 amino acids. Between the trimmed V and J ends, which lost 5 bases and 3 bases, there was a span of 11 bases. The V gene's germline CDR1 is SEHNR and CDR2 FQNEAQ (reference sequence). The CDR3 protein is CASSPNSFYEQYF. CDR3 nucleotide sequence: TGTGCCAGCAGCCCCAACAGCTTCTACGAGCAGTACTTC.

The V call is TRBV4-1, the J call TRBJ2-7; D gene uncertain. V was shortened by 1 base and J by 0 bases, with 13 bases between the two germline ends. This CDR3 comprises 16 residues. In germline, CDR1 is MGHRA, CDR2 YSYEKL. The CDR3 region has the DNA TGCGCCAGCAGCCAAGGAAATCCGGGTACCTCCTACGAGCAGTACTTC. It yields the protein CASSQGNPGTSYEQYF.

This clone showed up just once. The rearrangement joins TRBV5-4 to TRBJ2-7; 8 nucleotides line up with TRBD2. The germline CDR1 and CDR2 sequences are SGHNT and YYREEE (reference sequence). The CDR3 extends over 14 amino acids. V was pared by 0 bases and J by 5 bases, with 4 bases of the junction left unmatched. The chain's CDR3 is CASSLGAGVDEQYF. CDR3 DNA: TGTGCCAGCAGCTTGGGAGCGGGAGTCGACGAGCAGTACTTC.

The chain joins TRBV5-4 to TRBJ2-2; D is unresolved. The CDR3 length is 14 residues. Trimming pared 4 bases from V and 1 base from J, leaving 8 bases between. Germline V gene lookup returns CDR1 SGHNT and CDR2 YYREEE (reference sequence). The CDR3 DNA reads TGTGCCAGCAGCCTAACCCAGAACACCGGGGAGCTGTTTTTT. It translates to CASSLTQNTGELFF.